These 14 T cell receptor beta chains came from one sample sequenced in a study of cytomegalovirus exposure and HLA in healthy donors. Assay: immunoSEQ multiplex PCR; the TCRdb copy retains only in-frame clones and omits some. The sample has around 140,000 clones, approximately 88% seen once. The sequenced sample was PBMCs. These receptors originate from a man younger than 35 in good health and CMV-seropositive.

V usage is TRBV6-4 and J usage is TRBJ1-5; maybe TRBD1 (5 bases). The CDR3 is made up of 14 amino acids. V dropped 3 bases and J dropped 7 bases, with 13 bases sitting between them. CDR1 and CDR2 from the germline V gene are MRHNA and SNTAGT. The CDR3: CASSEGEVGQPQHF. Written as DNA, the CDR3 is TGTGCCAGCAGTGAAGGGGAGGTCGGCCAGCCCCAGCATTTT.

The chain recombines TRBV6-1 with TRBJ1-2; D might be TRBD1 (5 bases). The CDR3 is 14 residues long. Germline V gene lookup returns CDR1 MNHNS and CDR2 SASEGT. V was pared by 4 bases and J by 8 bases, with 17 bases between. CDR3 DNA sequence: TGTGCCAGCAGTGTCCCGGGACTCTCCTTCGGCTACACCTTC. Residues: CASSVPGLSFGYTF.

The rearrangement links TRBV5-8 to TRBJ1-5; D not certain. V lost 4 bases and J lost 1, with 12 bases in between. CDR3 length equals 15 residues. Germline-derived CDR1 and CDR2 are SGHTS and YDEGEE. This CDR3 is CASSLTGKSNQPQHF. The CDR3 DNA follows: TGTGCCAGCAGCCTGACGGGGAAAAGCAATCAGCCCCAGCATTTT.

The CDR3 nucleotides read TGTGCCAGTAGTAGTCGCAGGGTAGTAGATACGCAGTATTTT. It is translated as CASSSRRVVDTQYF. The J gene is TRBJ2-3, the V gene TRBV19, with TRBD1 as a possible D gene (5 bases). Germline CDR1 LNHDA, CDR2 SQIVND (reference sequence). This CDR3 has 14 amino acids. V was shortened by 4 bases and J by 5 bases, with 13 bases between the two germline ends. The whole variable domain, filled in from reference TRBV19 and TRBJ2-3, reads DGGITQSPKYLFRKEGQNVTLSCEQNLNHDAMYWYRQDPGQGLRLIYYSQIVNDFQKGDIAEGYSVSREKKESFPLTVTSAQKNPTAFYLCASSSRRVVDTQYFGPGTRLTVL.

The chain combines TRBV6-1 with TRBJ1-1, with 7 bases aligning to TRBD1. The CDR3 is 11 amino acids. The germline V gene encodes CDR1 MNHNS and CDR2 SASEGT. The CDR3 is CASRQGGVAFF. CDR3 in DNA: TGTGCTTCCAGACAGGGCGGGGTAGCTTTCTTT.

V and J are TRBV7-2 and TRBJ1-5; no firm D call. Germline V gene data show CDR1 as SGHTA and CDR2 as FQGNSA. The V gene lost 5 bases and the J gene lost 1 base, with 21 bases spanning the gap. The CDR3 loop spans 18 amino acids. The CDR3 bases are TGTGCCAGCAGCGGAGGGCAGTTGAATCCCCGAAGCAATCAGCCCCAGCATTTT. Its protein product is CASSGGQLNPRSNQPQHF.

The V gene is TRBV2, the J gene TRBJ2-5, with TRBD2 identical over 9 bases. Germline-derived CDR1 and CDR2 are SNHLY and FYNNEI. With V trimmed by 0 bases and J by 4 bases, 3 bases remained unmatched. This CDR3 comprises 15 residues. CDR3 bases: TGTGCCAGCAGTGAAGCGGGACTAGCCACAGAGACCCAGTACTTC. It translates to CASSEAGLATETQYF.

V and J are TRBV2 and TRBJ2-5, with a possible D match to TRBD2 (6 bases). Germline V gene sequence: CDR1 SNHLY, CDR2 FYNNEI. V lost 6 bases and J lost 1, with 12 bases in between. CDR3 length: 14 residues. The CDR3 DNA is TGTGCCAGCAGGCTAGCGCCATCCCAAGAGACCCAGTACTTC. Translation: CASRLAPSQETQYF.

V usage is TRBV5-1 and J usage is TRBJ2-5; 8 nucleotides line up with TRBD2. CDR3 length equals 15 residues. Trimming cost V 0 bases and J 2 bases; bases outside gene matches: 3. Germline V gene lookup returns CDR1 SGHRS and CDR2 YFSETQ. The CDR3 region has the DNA TGCGCCAGCAGCTTGGAGGGGACTAGACAAGAGACCCAGTACTTC. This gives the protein CASSLEGTRQETQYF.

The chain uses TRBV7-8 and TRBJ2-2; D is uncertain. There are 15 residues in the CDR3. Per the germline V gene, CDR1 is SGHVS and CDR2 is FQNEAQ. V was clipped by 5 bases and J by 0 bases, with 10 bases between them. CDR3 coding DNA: TGTGCCAGCAGCCGAAGACTCGCGAACACCGGGGAGCTGTTTTTT. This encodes CASSRRLANTGELFF.

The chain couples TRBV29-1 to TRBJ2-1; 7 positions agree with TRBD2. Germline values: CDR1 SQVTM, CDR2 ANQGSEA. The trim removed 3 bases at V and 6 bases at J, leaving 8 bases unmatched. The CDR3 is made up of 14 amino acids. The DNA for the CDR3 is TGCAGCGTTGAGTGGGCGGGGGTTGGCAATGAGCAGTTCTTC. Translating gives CSVEWAGVGNEQFF.

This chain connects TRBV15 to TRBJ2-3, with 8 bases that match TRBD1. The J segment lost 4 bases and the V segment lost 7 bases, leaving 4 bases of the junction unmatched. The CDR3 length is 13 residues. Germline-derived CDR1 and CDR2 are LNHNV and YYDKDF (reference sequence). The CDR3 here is CATKTGVADTQYF. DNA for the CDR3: TGTGCCACCAAGACAGGGGTGGCAGATACGCAGTATTTT.

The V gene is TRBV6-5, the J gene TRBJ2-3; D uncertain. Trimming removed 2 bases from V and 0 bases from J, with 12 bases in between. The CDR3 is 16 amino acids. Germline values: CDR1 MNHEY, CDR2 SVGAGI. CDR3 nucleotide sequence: TGTGCCAGCAGTTACATGGGCAGAACTAGCACAGATACGCAGTATTTT. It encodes CASSYMGRTSTDTQYF.

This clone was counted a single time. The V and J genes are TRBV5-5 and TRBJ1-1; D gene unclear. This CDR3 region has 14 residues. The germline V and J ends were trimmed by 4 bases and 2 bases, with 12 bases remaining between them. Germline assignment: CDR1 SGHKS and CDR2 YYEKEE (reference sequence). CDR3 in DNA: TGTGCCAGCAGCAATAGTCCCCTTAACACTGAAGCTTTCTTT. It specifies CASSNSPLNTEAFF.